The 28 T cell receptor beta chains presented below share a single source sample, sequenced in a study of PD-1 blockade in mismatch repair-deficient tumors. Clones were sequenced by immunoSEQ multiplex PCR, and TCRdb holds only the in-frame ones, with some missing. This sample has about 16,000 clones; roughly 84% occur once, and the top ten carry less than 20%. The sample was PBMCs, taken before pembrolizumab treatment. Receptor source: an adult with mismatch repair-deficient cancer.

This chain uses TRBV27 with TRBJ1-5; 7 nucleotides line up with TRBD1. After removal of 3 bases from V and 3 bases from J, the junction contained 5 bases not matched to a gene. The CDR3 is 15 amino acids. CDR1 and CDR2 from the germline V gene are MNHEY and SMNVEV (reference sequence). DNA of the CDR3: TGTGCCAGCAGTTTGTCGACAGGGAACAATCAGCCCCAGCATTTT. Its translation is CASSLSTGNNQPQHF.

This clone was observed once. J is TRBJ2-5 and V is TRBV6-6; TRBD2 agrees at 8 bases. J gave up 1 base and V 4 bases, and 8 bases lay outside the gene matches. CDR1 and CDR2 from the germline V gene are MNHNY and SVGAGI (reference sequence). The CDR3 is 16 amino acids. The CDR3 loop reads CASSSTSEIIQETQYF. The CDR3, as DNA: TGTGCCAGCAGTTCGACTAGCGAGATTATCCAAGAGACCCAGTACTTC.

This chain connects TRBV10-3 to TRBJ2-2, with D unresolved. The V and J ends lost 4 bases and 4 bases respectively, with 1 base between them. Germline assignment: CDR1 ENHRY and CDR2 SYGVKD. The CDR3 sequence is 11 residues long. CDR3 protein: CAISVTGELFF. CDR3 bases: TGTGCCATCAGTGTCACCGGGGAGCTGTTTTTT.

The CDR3 protein is CASSFIGIGYTQYF. The CDR3 coding sequence is TGTGCCAGCAGTTTTATAGGGATTGGATATACGCAGTATTTT. V and J are TRBV28 and TRBJ2-3; D is undetermined. Trimming removed 3 bases from V and 7 bases from J, with 14 bases in between. This CDR3 region has 14 residues. Per germline, CDR1 MDHEN and CDR2 SYDVKM.

The gene calls are TRBV28 and TRBJ2-7; D possibly corresponds to TRBD1 (6 bases). Trimming left V 1 base short and J 5 bases short, with 15 bases between. Germline V CDR1 and CDR2: MDHEN, SYDVKM. This CDR3 is 15 amino acids long. CDR3 coding DNA: TGTGCCAGCAGTTTATACAGGGAAGCCAATAACGAGCAGTACTTC. Amino acids: CASSLYREANNEQYF.

The chain is built from TRBV14 and TRBJ1-1, with 11 bases identical to TRBD1. The junction had 5 bases not matched to a gene; V was cut back by 4 bases and J by 13 bases. This CDR3 region has 12 residues. Germline values: CDR1 SGHDN, CDR2 FVKESK. This CDR3 is CASSLGQGVYFF. The DNA of the CDR3 is TGTGCCAGCAGCCTGGGACAGGGGGTGTATTTCTTT.

The chain combines TRBV6-5 with TRBJ2-3, with 7 bases fitting TRBD1. This CDR3 is 13 amino acids long. Germline CDR1 reads MNHEY; CDR2 reads SVGAGI. Trimming took 0 bases from V and 12 from J; bases not matched to a gene: 6. CDR3 loop: CASSYSPGQRQYF. The CDR3 nucleotides read TGTGCCAGCAGTTACTCGCCGGGACAGCGCCAGTATTTT.

The chain employs TRBV28 and TRBJ1-1; no clear D. This CDR3 region has 11 residues. V was shortened by 8 bases and J by 6 bases, with 10 bases between the two germline ends. CDR1 is MDHEN, CDR2 SYDVKM, per germline. The CDR3 loop reads CASRSFPEAFF. The CDR3 region has the DNA TGTGCCAGCCGATCGTTCCCTGAAGCTTTCTTT.

The chain is built from TRBV28 and TRBJ2-7, with D possibly being TRBD1 or TRBD2 (6 bases each). Germline V gene sequence: CDR1 MDHEN, CDR2 SYDVKM. Deletions cut 0 bases from V and 4 bases from J, with 13 bases between. The CDR3 is made up of 15 amino acids. In DNA form, the CDR3 reads TGTGCCAGCAGTTTATGGGGGGGCCCGGGGTACGAGCAGTACTTC. Translation gives CASSLWGGPGYEQYF.

The genes are TRBV12-2 and TRBJ2-7; the table names TRBD2, a call not compared with the DNA. TRBV12-2 is marked as a pseudogene. This CDR3 spans 16 amino acids. The DNA of the CDR3 is TGTGCAAGTCGCTTGTTCCCGGGACTAGCCACCTACGAGCAGTACTTC. Translated, it gives CASRLFPGLATYEQYF.

The V gene is TRBV5-1, the J gene TRBJ2-2; TRBD2 agrees at 11 bases. The CDR3 contains 16 residues. V shed 5 bases and J 5 bases; nucleotides not matched to a gene: 8. Per germline, CDR1 SGHRS and CDR2 YFSETQ. The CDR3 nucleotides read TGCGCCAGCAGTCTGAGGACTAGCGGGTATACCGGGGAGCTGTTTTTT. It yields the protein CASSLRTSGYTGELFF. Variable domain in full (rest from reference TRBV5-1 and TRBJ2-2): KAGVTQTPRYLIKTRGQQVTLSCSPISGHRSVSWYQQTPGQGLQFLFEYFSETQRNKGNFPGRFSGRQFSNSRSEMNVSTLELGDSALYLCASSLRTSGYTGELFFGEGSRLTVL.

The rearrangement uses TRBV21-1 and TRBJ1-1. TRBV21-1 is a listed pseudogene. CDR3 length: 18 residues. CDR3 nucleotides: TGTGCCAGCAGCAAAGGTTTTTTACCGATTCCTAAGAACACTGAAGCTTTCTTT. It specifies CASSKGFLPIPKNTEAFF.

This chain uses TRBV18 with TRBJ2-7, with TRBD2 as a possible D gene (5 bases). The CDR3 totals 13 residues. Trimming stripped 1 base from V and 3 bases from J, with 7 bases between. Looked up from germline, CDR1 is KGHSH and CDR2 is LQKENI. The CDR3 loop is CASSPLRDYEQYF. DNA for the CDR3: TGTGCCAGCTCACCACTTCGGGACTACGAGCAGTACTTC.

This clone was counted only a few times. V usage is TRBV27 and J usage is TRBJ2-7; possibly TRBD2 for D (6 bases). Looked up from germline, CDR1 is MNHEY and CDR2 is SMNVEV (reference sequence). V lost 6 bases and J 3 bases, leaving 12 bases between the germline ends. The CDR3 is 13 amino acids. This CDR3 is CASREGLGYEQYF. CDR3 DNA sequence: TGTGCCAGCAGGGAGGGGTTGGGCTACGAGCAGTACTTC.

The CDR3 DNA sequence: TGTGCCAGCAGTTACGGGACTAGCGGCTACGAGCAGTACTTC. This gives the protein CASSYGTSGYEQYF. This chain joins TRBV6-5 and TRBJ2-7; 11 positions agree with TRBD2. Trimming cost V 2 bases and J 3 bases; bases outside gene matches: 0. The CDR3 is 14 amino acids. Germline V gene data show CDR1 as MNHEY and CDR2 as SVGAGI.

This chain joins TRBV11-3 and TRBJ2-7; 11 bases fit TRBD1. Trimming cost V 5 bases and J 4 bases; bases outside gene matches: 7. Germline CDR1 SGHNT, CDR2 YENEEA. The CDR3 spans 15 residues. This CDR3 is CASSPRTGGAYEQYF. The CDR3 DNA is TGTGCCAGCAGCCCCCGGACAGGGGGCGCGTACGAGCAGTACTTC.

This chain uses TRBV5-4 with TRBJ2-1; perhaps TRBD2 as D (6 bases). The V gene's germline CDR1 is SGHNT and CDR2 YYREEE (reference sequence). Trimming took off 0 bases at V and 4 bases at J, with 8 bases between the two ends. This CDR3 spans 14 amino acids. The CDR3 bases are TGTGCCAGCAGCTTGGTAGCGGATTACAATGAGCAGTTCTTC. Translated, it gives CASSLVADYNEQFF. The variable domain in full, completed from reference TRBV5-4 and TRBJ2-1, reads ETGVTQSPTHLIKTRGQQVTLRCSSQSGHNTVSWYQQALGQGPQFIFQYYREEENGRGNFPPRFSGLQFPNYSSELNVNALELDDSALYLCASSLVADYNEQFFGPGTRLTVL.

The chain is built from TRBV6-1 and TRBJ2-1; D could derive from TRBD1 or TRBD2 (5 bases each). Trimming shortened V by 5 bases and J by 14 bases, and 13 bases separated the two germline ends. The germline V gene has CDR1 MNHNS and CDR2 SASEGT. This CDR3 is 11 amino acids long. The CDR3 bases are TGTGCCAGCAGTTCCGGGACCCGGGAGTTCTTC. Its protein product is CASSSGTREFF.

J is TRBJ2-2 and V is TRBV19; no firm D call. The V gene lost 5 bases and the J gene lost 3 bases, with 7 bases spanning the gap. Germline lookup yields CDR1 LNHDA and CDR2 SQIVND (reference sequence). The length of the CDR3 is 13 residues. The CDR3 sequence: CASSWLDTGELFF. The CDR3 DNA sequence: TGTGCCAGTAGTTGGTTGGACACCGGGGAGCTGTTTTTT.

The chain combines TRBV11-2 with TRBJ1-6; 7 nucleotides agree with TRBD1. With V trimmed by 4 bases and J by 7 bases, 4 bases remained unmatched. The CDR3 spans 14 residues. The germline V gene encodes CDR1 SGHAT and CDR2 FQNNGV. For the CDR3, the DNA is TGTGCCAGCAGCTCGACAGGGAGAAATTCACCCCTCCACTTT. It translates to CASSSTGRNSPLHF.

This chain links TRBV27 with TRBJ1-1; D is ambiguous. The CDR3 has 17 amino acids. Germline assignment: CDR1 MNHEY and CDR2 SMNVEV (reference sequence). Trimming stripped 2 bases from V and 5 bases from J, with 21 bases between. The CDR3 spells CASSLKSSGQRATEAFF. Here the CDR3 DNA reads TGTGCCAGCAGTTTAAAGAGCAGTGGGCAGCGGGCAACTGAAGCTTTCTTT.

The rearrangement joins TRBV30 to TRBJ1-5, with D tentatively TRBD1 (6 bases). CDR1 and CDR2 from the germline V gene are GTSNPN and SVGIG (reference sequence). The CDR3 is made up of 14 amino acids. Trimming took off 7 bases at V and 1 base at J, with 14 bases between the two ends. CDR3 residues: CALGRGGSNQPQHF. CDR3 nucleotide sequence: TGTGCCTTGGGGAGGGGGGGGAGCAATCAGCCCCAGCATTTT.

The chain has TRBV14 and TRBJ1-5, with a tentative D call TRBD1 (5 bases). The CDR3 has 13 amino acids. Trimming removed 1 base from V and 6 bases from J, with 7 bases in between. The germline V gene has CDR1 SGHDN and CDR2 FVKESK. Here the CDR3 DNA reads TGTGCCAGCAGCCAAGGGGGCCTTCAGCCCCAGCATTTT. Translating gives CASSQGGLQPQHF.

This chain connects TRBV18 to TRBJ2-3, with D perhaps matching TRBD1 or TRBD2 (5 bases each). The germline V and J ends were trimmed by 4 bases and 2 bases, with 10 bases remaining between them. This CDR3 region has 14 residues. CDR1 KGHSH and CDR2 LQKENI come from the germline V gene. The DNA for the CDR3 is TGTGCCAGCTCACGGGACCGATTCACAGATACGCAGTATTTT. The encoded protein is CASSRDRFTDTQYF.

A note on this clone: This specimen includes other DNA sequences encoding the same CDR3. J is TRBJ2-3 and V is TRBV6-4; 9 bases align to TRBD2. The V gene's germline CDR1 is MRHNA and CDR2 SNTAGT. The CDR3 covers 15 residues. The V gene end was trimmed by 0 bases and the J gene end by 4 bases; junction bases not matched to a gene: 2. The CDR3 DNA reads as TGTGCCAGCAGTGACTCGGCGGGAGGGCCAGATACGCAGTATTTT. Translating it yields CASSDSAGGPDTQYF.

The CDR3 here is CAIRNRTLVVMGNEQFF. The CDR3 region has the DNA TGTGCCATCAGGAACCGGACACTAGTGGTAATGGGCAATGAGCAGTTCTTC. The genes are TRBV10-3 and TRBJ2-1; D may match TRBD1 or TRBD2 (5 bases each). The CDR3 is 17 amino acids. Between the trimmed V and J ends, which lost 6 bases and 6 bases, there was a span of 24 bases. Germline assignment: CDR1 ENHRY and CDR2 SYGVKD.

The rearrangement joins TRBV11-3 to TRBJ1-4, with 7 bases fitting TRBD1. The CDR3 length is 15 residues. Trimming removed 4 bases from V and 3 bases from J; junction bases left unmatched: 5. Germline assignment: CDR1 SGHNT and CDR2 YENEEA. The CDR3 region is CASSYRTGANEKLFF. CDR3 nucleotides: TGTGCCAGCAGCTATAGGACAGGCGCTAATGAAAAACTGTTTTTT.

This chain links TRBV11-3 with TRBJ2-5; D remains ambiguous. Germline V gene data show CDR1 as SGHNT and CDR2 as YENEEA. Trimming stripped 1 base from V and 4 bases from J, with 10 bases between. The CDR3 has 14 residues. The CDR3 loop is CASSLAPVGETQYF. DNA for the CDR3: TGTGCCAGCAGCTTAGCTCCCGTAGGAGAGACCCAGTACTTC. Looking up the rest from reference TRBV11-3 and TRBJ2-5 gives the full variable domain: EAGVVQSPRYKIIEKKQPVAFWCNPISGHNTLYWYLQNLGQGPELLIRYENEEAVDDSQLPKDRFSAERLKGVDSTLKIQPAELGDSAVYLCASSLAPVGETQYFGPGTRLLVL.